Shown below are 12 T cell receptor beta chains from a single sample sequenced in a study of T cell repertoires in cytomegalovirus infection. Their antigens are not known. From the reads, TCRdb called clonotypes with MiXCR, one entry per CDR3 protein. This table holds about 830,000 distinct CDR3 sequences, 30% to 35% found once. Sequenced here: cultured CD8+ T cells from PBMCs, sampled from culture after CMV antigen stimulation. Receptors were obtained from a human donor in good health (CMV status not recorded). Some clones in this sample may be carry-over from other donors' samples.

This clonotype was seen only a few times. The CDR3 sequence is CASSYPGGHNEQFF. The CDR3 DNA is TGTGCCAGCAGTTACCCGGGGGGCCACAATGAGCAGTTCTTC. The chain has TRBV6-6 and TRBJ2-1, with D possibly matching TRBD2 (7 bases). CDR3 length equals 14 residues. Germline V gene lookup returns CDR1 MNHNY and CDR2 SVGAGI (reference sequence). The V end was cut by 2 bases, the J end by 5 bases, with 10 bases between.

This CDR3 is CSVEGGEDVKQYF. CDR3 DNA: TGCAGCGTTGAGGGAGGGGAGGATGTCAAGCAGTACTTC. This sequence joins TRBV29-1 and TRBJ2-7; TRBD2 matches 7 bases. V shed 3 bases, J shed 8 bases, and the junction held 10 bases outside the gene matches. The germline CDR1 and CDR2 sequences are SQVTM and ANQGSEA. The CDR3 runs to 13 residues.

The J gene is TRBJ1-2, the V gene TRBV2; D not certain. Germline CDR1 SNHLY, CDR2 FYNNEI. This CDR3 has 10 residues. Trimming shortened V by 8 bases and J by 4 bases, and 5 bases separated the two germline ends. As DNA, the CDR3 is TGTGCCAGCCTTCTCTATGGCTACACCTTC. Residues: CASLLYGYTF.

This clonotype was counted once. The junction does not match germline at one end; this may be a read error. This chain links TRBV20-1 with TRBJ2-5, with TRBD2 as a possible D gene (6 bases). The CDR3 has 11 amino acids. Germline loops: CDR1 DFQATT, CDR2 SNEGSKA (reference sequence). CDR3 nucleotides: TGCAGTGCTAGATTTCGGGAGACTCAGTACTTC. Translation: CSARFRETQYF.

This clonotype has only a few counts. This chain connects TRBV5-4 to TRBJ2-1, with TRBD2 identical over 11 bases. There are 15 residues in the CDR3. V dropped 0 bases and J dropped 9; count of bases not matched to a gene: 5. The V gene's germline CDR1 is SGHNT and CDR2 YYREEE (reference sequence). CDR3 coding DNA: TGTGCCAGCAGCTTGGTCCCTAGCGGGGGGACTGAGCAGTTCTTC. Translation gives CASSLVPSGGTEQFF.

Only a few counts were recorded for this clonotype. This chain joins TRBV12-3 or TRBV12-4 and TRBJ1-4, with 7 bases lining up with TRBD1. Trimming cost V 4 bases and J 8 bases; bases outside gene matches: 7. The CDR3 runs to 14 residues. The CDR3, as DNA: TGTGCCAGCAGTTCGAACAGGGGCATGGAAAAACTGTTTTTT. The encoded protein is CASSSNRGMEKLFF.

This clonotype was seen a few times. The V call is TRBV12-3 or TRBV12-4, the J call TRBJ2-4; no definite D call. The V end lost 5 bases, the J end lost 0 bases, and 14 bases lay between the germline ends. The CDR3 covers 16 residues. In DNA, the CDR3 is TGTGCCAGCAGTGCCGTTCTGTGGTTAGCCAAAAACATTCAGTACTTC. Protein: CASSAVLWLAKNIQYF.

The V gene is TRBV5-6, the J gene TRBJ1-4; 8 nucleotides match TRBD1. The trim removed 9 bases at V and 5 bases at J, leaving 12 bases unmatched. Germline-derived CDR1 and CDR2 are SGHDT and YYEEEE. The CDR3 extends over 15 amino acids. The DNA for the CDR3 is TGTGCCACCTCTCGAAAACAGGGGGTAAATGAAAAACTGTTTTTT. Protein: CATSRKQGVNEKLFF.

This clonotype was counted ten times or more. The chain is built from TRBV20-1 and TRBJ2-5, with no clear D. Trimming removed 0 bases at V and 4 bases at J, with 3 bases between. CDR3 length: 11 amino acids. Germline-derived CDR1 and CDR2 are DFQATT and SNEGSKA (reference sequence). The CDR3 bases are TGCAGTGCTAGAGACGGAGAGACCCAGTACTTC. This gives the protein CSARDGETQYF.

The chain recombines TRBV6-8 with TRBJ1-2; a possible D gene is TRBD1 (5 bases). Between the trimmed V and J ends, which lost 8 bases and 3 bases, there was a span of 22 bases. The CDR3 consists of 16 residues. Germline CDR1 reads MNHGY; CDR2 reads SAAAGT. For the CDR3, the DNA is TGTGCCAGCCATGGGACTACTAAAATGGGGGACTATGGCTACACCTTC. Its protein is CASHGTTKMGDYGYTF.

The chain links TRBV12-3 or TRBV12-4 to TRBJ2-1, with 8 bases that match TRBD1. V trimming: 7 bases; J trimming: 4 bases; junction bases outside the gene matches: 9. CDR3 length equals 15 residues. The CDR3 region is CASNYGQGTYNEQFF. The DNA for the CDR3 is TGTGCCAGCAATTACGGACAGGGAACTTACAATGAGCAGTTCTTC.

The gene calls are TRBV27 and TRBJ1-1, with a tentative D call TRBD1 (5 bases). In germline, CDR1 is MNHEY, CDR2 SMNVEV (reference sequence). The CDR3 extends over 14 amino acids. Trimming removed 2 bases at V and 10 bases at J, with 17 bases between. In DNA form, the CDR3 reads TGTGCCAGCAGTTTAGGGGCCGGGATGGAGGGAGCTTTCTTT. This gives the protein CASSLGAGMEGAFF.